This TCR beta chain derives from a study of T cells in Graves' hyperthyroidism and ophthalmopathy. Study findings and constraints: Blood samples included most of the expanded thyroid clonotypes exceeding 0.001.

RNA transcripts served as the template for amplifying TCR beta CDR3 regions. With the HTBI primer set, the TCR CDR3 went through a first round of RT-PCR. One entry per CDR3 protein results from TCRdb running MiXCR on the multiplex PCR reads. The sample carries hundreds of thousands of distinct CDR3 sequences, just under 20% recorded once. The table lists this clonotype with many counts. As yet, its antigen is unknown. Diagnosis relied on clinical symptoms, serum thyroxine and TRAb, thyroid ultrasound and orbital computed tomography. The TCR comes from a man in his forties with Graves' ophthalmopathy. Sequenced: blood.

The CDR3 is CASSPGTGSYNEQFF. As DNA, the CDR3 is TGTGCCAGCAGCCCAGGGACAGGAAGCTACAATGAGCAGTTCTTC. The V and J genes are TRBV3-1 and TRBJ2-1; 8 nucleotides line up with TRBD1. The CDR3 runs to 15 residues. Trimming took 4 bases from V and 3 from J; bases not matched to a gene: 5. Germline V gene sequence: CDR1 LGHDT, CDR2 YNNKEL (reference sequence).